A single sample gave rise to the 16 T cell receptor beta chains below, sequenced in a study of T-cell reconstitution after alpha-beta-depleted transplantation in children. Researchers prepared the TCRbeta library using unique molecular identifiers, the study reports. TCRdb re-analysed the PCR reads in MiXCR, keeping a single row per CDR3 protein. The sample has under 850,000 distinct CDR3 sequences, around 12% seen once. This specimen was PBMCs, taken before TCRalphabeta/CD19-depleted stem cell transplant. The receptors come from a girl under 10 years old with congenital amegakaryocytic thrombocytopenia, due to receive a stem cell transplant.

This clonotype was seen many times. The chain is built from TRBV3-1 and TRBJ2-4; possible D gene TRBD1, 5 bases. Germline lookup yields CDR1 LGHDT and CDR2 YNNKEL (reference sequence). Trimming cost V 8 bases and J 8 bases, with 10 bases left between them. This CDR3 is built from 11 residues. The CDR3 here is CASSGFYIQYF. CDR3 in DNA: TGTGCCAGCTCAGGGTTCTACATTCAGTACTTC.

V is TRBV14 and J is TRBJ2-5, with 7 bases identical to TRBD2. V lost 3 bases and J lost 6; bases outside the gene matches: 10. This CDR3 is built from 15 residues. Germline V gene data show CDR1 as SGHDN and CDR2 as FVKESK. In DNA form, the CDR3 reads TGTGCCAGCAGCCACGGGGGAGGGCCTTCGAAGACCCAGTACTTC. It translates to CASSHGGGPSKTQYF. Combining the CDR3 with reference TRBV14 and TRBJ2-5 gives the whole variable domain EAGVTQFPSHSVIEKGQTVTLRCDPISGHDNLYWYRRVMGKEIKFLLHFVKESKQDESGMPNNRFLAERTGGTYSTLKVQPAELEDSGVYFCASSHGGGPSKTQYFGPGTRLLVL.

This clonotype was detected many times. This sequence joins TRBV29-1 and TRBJ1-2, with 7 nucleotides matching TRBD1. Germline-derived CDR1 and CDR2 are SQVTM and ANQGSEA. The CDR3 covers 15 residues. The ends lost 7 bases at V and 7 bases at J; junction bases unmatched: 18. CDR3 sequence (DNA): TGCAGCGCGGGGGGACAGACAAACGACTTGAGTGGCTACACCTTC. Protein: CSAGGQTNDLSGYTF.

The sample holds many counts of this clonotype. The J gene is TRBJ2-2, the V gene TRBV20-1; TRBD2 aligns across 9 bases. The CDR3 runs 15 residues. With 6 bases clipped from V and 2 bases from J, the junction kept 7 bases outside the gene matches. Germline V gives CDR1 DFQATT, CDR2 SNEGSKA (reference sequence). CDR3 DNA: TGCAGTGCCAAAATTAGCGGGAGCAACACCGGGGAGCTGTTTTTT. Amino acids: CSAKISGSNTGELFF.

Remarks on this clonotype: A read error may be the cause here, since a much bigger clone is one base away. The V call is TRBV20-1, the J call TRBJ1-5; 10 bases fit TRBD1. The CDR3 loop spans 15 amino acids. The V and J ends lost 2 bases and 8 bases, in that order; junction bases with no gene match: 9. The germline V gene has CDR1 DFQATT and CDR2 SNEGSKA (reference sequence). This CDR3 is CSARKTGGRDKPQHF. The DNA of the CDR3 is TGCAGTGCTAGAAAGACAGGGGGCAGGGATAAGCCCCAGCATTTT.

This clonotype showed up just a few times. CDR3 DNA: TGTGCCAGCAGTCTTAGAGGGGGACTAGCGGTACTCTCCTACGAGCAGTACTTC. It encodes CASSLRGGLAVLSYEQYF. This chain links TRBV28 with TRBJ2-7, with TRBD2 matching over 11 bases. This CDR3 comprises 18 residues. The V segment lost 5 bases and the J segment 0 bases; nucleotides outside the gene matches: 12. CDR1 and CDR2 from the germline V gene are MDHEN and SYDVKM.

This chain uses TRBV27 with TRBJ2-3; the match to TRBD2 covers 7 bases. After removal of 3 bases from V and 0 bases from J, the junction contained 6 bases not matched to a gene. Germline CDR1 and CDR2: MNHEY and SMNVEV (reference sequence). The CDR3 is 16 residues long. The CDR3 DNA sequence: TGTGCCAGCAGTTTGGGGAGGGACTCTAGCACAGATACGCAGTATTTT. The encoded protein is CASSLGRDSSTDTQYF.

The sample holds many counts of this clonotype. This chain links TRBV10-3 with TRBJ2-5; no definite D call. CDR1 and CDR2 (germline): ENHRY, SYGVKD. V lost 7 bases, J lost 0 bases, and 9 bases lay in between. This CDR3 has 13 residues. The CDR3 protein is CAIKRPDQETQYF. In DNA form, the CDR3 reads TGTGCCATCAAAAGGCCAGACCAAGAGACCCAGTACTTC.

The rearrangement joins TRBV27 to TRBJ2-3, with D perhaps assigned TRBD1 or TRBD2 (5 bases each). Looked up from germline, CDR1 is MNHEY and CDR2 is SMNVEV (reference sequence). Trimming removed 5 bases at V and 4 bases at J, with 19 bases between. The CDR3 spans 16 residues. The DNA of the CDR3 is TGTGCCAGCAGTACTAACGGGGCCTCGGGCGCAGATACGCAGTATTTT. It translates to CASSTNGASGADTQYF.

The chain recombines TRBV18 with TRBJ2-5, with D perhaps matching TRBD1 or TRBD2 (5 bases each). The CDR3 totals 14 residues. The germline V and J ends were trimmed by 3 bases and 3 bases, with 11 bases remaining between them. The germline V gene has CDR1 KGHSH and CDR2 LQKENI. CDR3 DNA: TGTGCCAGCTCACCGGGGGTGGGCGAAGAGACCCAGTACTTC. This codes for CASSPGVGEETQYF. Together with reference TRBV18 and TRBJ2-5, the CDR3 gives the full variable domain: NAGVMQNPRHLVRRRGQEARLRCSPMKGHSHVYWYRQLPEEGLKFMVYLQKENIIDESGMPKERFSAEFPKEGPSILRIQQVVRGDSAAYFCASSPGVGEETQYFGPGTRLLVL.

This clonotype was observed at least ten times. This rearrangement joins TRBV13 to TRBJ2-1, with D unclear. Trimming removed 4 bases from V and 2 bases from J, with 15 bases in between. The CDR3 extends over 16 amino acids. Germline loops: CDR1 PRHDT, CDR2 FYEKMQ (reference sequence). Written as DNA, the CDR3 is TGTGCCAGCAGCTCCCCAATGGCGGTAACCTACAATGAGCAGTTCTTC. It is translated as CASSSPMAVTYNEQFF.

The chain has TRBV28 and TRBJ2-4; the match to TRBD2 covers 7 bases. This CDR3 is 14 amino acids long. V shed 4 bases, J shed 8 bases, and the junction held 8 bases outside the gene matches. The germline CDR1 and CDR2 sequences are MDHEN and SYDVKM. In nucleotides, the CDR3 is TGTGCCAGCAGTTCGCGCGGGAGTCGGGACATTCAGTACTTC. This translates into CASSSRGSRDIQYF.

A note on this clonotype: At one end, the junction sequence differs from germline, possibly due to a read error. V gene TRBV20-1 combines with J gene TRBJ2-1, with 13 bases aligning to TRBD2. The CDR3 consists of 17 residues. Germline V gene data show CDR1 as DFQATT and CDR2 as SNEGSKA (reference sequence). CDR3: CCASGTSGIFSYNEQFF. DNA of the CDR3: TGCTGTGCCTCCGGGACTAGCGGGATTTTCTCCTACAATGAGCAGTTCTTC.

This clonotype was observed many times. The chain links TRBV12-3 or TRBV12-4 to TRBJ2-1; the D call may be TRBD1 or TRBD2 (5 bases each). This CDR3 comprises 12 residues. V was trimmed by 3 bases and J by 15 bases, leaving 15 bases between them. DNA of the CDR3: TGTGCCAGCAGTTTGGGCGGAGAGGGGCCGTTCTTC. Translation gives CASSLGGEGPFF.

V usage is TRBV18 and J usage is TRBJ1-5; D call uncertain. Trimming stripped 4 bases from V and 7 bases from J, with 20 bases between. The CDR3 extends over 16 amino acids. From germline, CDR1 is KGHSH and CDR2 LQKENI. The CDR3 sequence: CASSQPGGRGGQPQHF. DNA for the CDR3: TGTGCCAGCTCACAACCCGGCGGACGGGGAGGCCAGCCCCAGCATTTT.

This clonotype was picked up a small number of times. The junction and the germline gene differ at one end; a read error may be behind it. The V and J genes are TRBV14 and TRBJ1-1; D perhaps matches TRBD1 (6 bases). The CDR3 contains 8 residues. Per germline, CDR1 SGHDN and CDR2 FVKESK. This CDR3 is CASTWGQF. DNA for the CDR3: TGTGCCAGCACTTGGGGGCAGTTT.